The entry below describes one T cell receptor beta chain. The target antigen is unknown. TCR cDNA was made by 5'RACE template switching, adding a universal primer site and UMIs. TCRdb independently ran MiXCR on the 5' RACE reads; one entry per CDR3 protein. The table records a few hundred thousand distinct CDR3 sequences, roughly 4% of them present only once. These data come from a study of T cells after yellow fever vaccination. Study-wide points: Overlap between CD4 and CD8 compartments was detected for a small share of clonotypes. Reappearance after the booster was seen for most primary-vaccination clones, at around 95% CD4 and more than 80% CD8. Abundant bulk-derived clonotypes could contaminate FACS-sorted repertoires.

The sequencing here drew on PBMCs, taken 5 days after the yellow fever booster vaccination. The TCR was taken from a man between 18 and 29 years old who received the YFV17D yellow fever vaccine.

CDR3 nucleotide sequence: TGTGCCAGCTCACCATTCGGAGGGGGATCTGGAAACACCATATATTTT. It encodes CASSPFGGGSGNTIYF. V and J are TRBV18 and TRBJ1-3; D is possibly TRBD1 (6 bases). The CDR3 extends over 16 amino acids. Germline lookup yields CDR1 KGHSH and CDR2 LQKENI. The ends were cut back, 2 bases at V and 1 base at J, with 12 bases in the middle.